This TCR beta chain originates from a study of T cell responses to AZD1222 COVID-19 vaccine. Study findings and constraints: Only a handful of AZD1222 recipients tested seropositive at baseline. Once two AZD1222 doses were given, Spike-specific TCR breadth and depth went up.

The V end was cut by 4 bases, the J end by 4 bases, with 17 bases between. This CDR3 spans 16 amino acids. Germline lookup yields CDR1 SEHNR and CDR2 FQNEAQ (reference sequence). Remarks on this clone: The antigen is not known.

The assay was immunoSEQ multiplex PCR, and TCRdb's table has in-frame clones only and misses some. In the table there are 150,000 to 200,000 clones, around 88% of which are singletons. This TCR came from an adult in good health. This chain connects TRBV7-9 to TRBJ2-1; maybe TRBD2 (5 bases). The source was peripheral blood, collected on day 0 of AZD1222 vaccination. This CDR3 reads CASSSRWVGEYNEQFF. The CDR3 DNA is TGTGCCAGCAGCTCCAGATGGGTCGGGGAGTACAATGAGCAGTTCTTC.